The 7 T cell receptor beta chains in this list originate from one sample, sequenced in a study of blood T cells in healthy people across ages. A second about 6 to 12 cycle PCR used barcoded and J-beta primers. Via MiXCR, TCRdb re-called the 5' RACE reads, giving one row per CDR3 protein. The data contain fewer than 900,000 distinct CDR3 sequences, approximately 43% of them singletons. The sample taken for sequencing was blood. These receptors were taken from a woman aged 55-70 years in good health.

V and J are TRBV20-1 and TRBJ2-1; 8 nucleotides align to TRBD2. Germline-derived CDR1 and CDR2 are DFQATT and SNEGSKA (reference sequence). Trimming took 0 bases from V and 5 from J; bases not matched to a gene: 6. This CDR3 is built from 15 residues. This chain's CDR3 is CSARDVAAGDNEQFF. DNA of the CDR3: TGCAGTGCTAGAGATGTGGCAGCGGGGGACAATGAGCAGTTCTTC.

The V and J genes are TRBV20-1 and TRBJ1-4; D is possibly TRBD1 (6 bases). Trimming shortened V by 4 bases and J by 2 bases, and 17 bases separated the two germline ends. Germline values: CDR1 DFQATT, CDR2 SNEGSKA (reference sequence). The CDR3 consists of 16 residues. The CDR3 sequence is CSAKGRGGSTNEKLFF. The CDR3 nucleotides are TGCAGTGCTAAGGGCAGGGGAGGCTCGACTAATGAAAAACTGTTTTTT.

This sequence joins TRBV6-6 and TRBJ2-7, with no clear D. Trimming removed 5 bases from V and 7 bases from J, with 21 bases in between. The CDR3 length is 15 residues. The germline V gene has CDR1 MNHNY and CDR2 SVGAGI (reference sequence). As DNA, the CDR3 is TGTGCCAGCAGTAATATAGGTCTGGGCTACAATGAGCAGTACTTC. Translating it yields CASSNIGLGYNEQYF.

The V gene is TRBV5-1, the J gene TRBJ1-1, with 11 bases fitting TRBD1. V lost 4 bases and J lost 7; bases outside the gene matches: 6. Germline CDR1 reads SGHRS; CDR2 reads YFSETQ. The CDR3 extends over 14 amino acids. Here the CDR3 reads CASSPGQGAVEAFF. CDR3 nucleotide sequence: TGCGCCAGCAGCCCCGGACAGGGGGCAGTTGAAGCTTTCTTT.

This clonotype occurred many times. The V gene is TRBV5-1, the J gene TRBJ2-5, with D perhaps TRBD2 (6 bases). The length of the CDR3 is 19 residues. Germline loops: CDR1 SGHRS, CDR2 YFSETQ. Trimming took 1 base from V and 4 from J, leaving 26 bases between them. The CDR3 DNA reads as TGCGCCAGCAGCTTGTCCAGCGGTAACGGGGGATTAGGCGGAGAGACCCAGTACTTC. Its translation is CASSLSSGNGGLGGETQYF.

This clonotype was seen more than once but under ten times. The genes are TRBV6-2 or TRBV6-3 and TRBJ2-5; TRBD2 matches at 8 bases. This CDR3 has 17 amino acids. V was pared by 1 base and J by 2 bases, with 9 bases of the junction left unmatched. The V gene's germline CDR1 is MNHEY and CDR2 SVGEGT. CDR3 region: CASSYYQSGRGQETQYF. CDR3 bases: TGTGCCAGCAGTTACTATCAGAGCGGGAGAGGGCAAGAGACCCAGTACTTC.

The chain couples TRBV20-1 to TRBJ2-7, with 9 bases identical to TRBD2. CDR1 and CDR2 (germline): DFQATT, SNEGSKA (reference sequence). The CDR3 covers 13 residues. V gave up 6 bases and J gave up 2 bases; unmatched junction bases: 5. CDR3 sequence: CSAGASGAYEQYF. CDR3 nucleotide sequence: TGCAGTGCAGGGGCTAGCGGGGCCTACGAGCAGTACTTC.